This T cell receptor (beta chain) was sequenced during a study of blood T cell repertoires in COVID-19. Worth noting for this clone: The DNA is omitted, as the CDR3 cannot be located on it reliably, and the CDR3 follows TCRdb's listing.

Enrolled through a virtual design, the participants were between roughly 18 and 95 years of age and came from 24 US areas. Cohorts were assigned according to the clinical history that participants reported. The study recruited exposed participants who had met a COVID-19 case within 2 weeks before entry. Under the authors' procedure: Counts of nucleated cells, estimated from reference gene primer amplification, were obtained. Generated by immunoSEQ multiplex PCR, the TCRdb table keeps only in-frame clones and is missing some. V, J and clone size are taken as reported in that table, and D and trimming were inferred from the DNA itself. The table has 220,000 or so clones, nearly 90% seen once. With termini counted, the CDR3 has 15 amino acids. Germline CDR1 LNHDA, CDR2 SQIVND (reference sequence).

The sample comprised PBMCs or T cells enriched from blood (not recorded which). The receptor's source is a man between 25 and 39 years old who had been exposed to COVID-19. The chain combines TRBV19 with TRBJ2-5; the table's D call, TRBD1, has no DNA check behind it. The CDR3 sequence: CASTSGRGYQETQYF.